This T cell receptor (beta chain) was obtained from a study of cytotoxic CD8 clonotypes in ibrutinib-treated CLL (dated by TCRdb to about 2021). For the wider study: The cohort had ten to twelve relapsed/refractory and roughly 15 treatment-naive patients; about 17 were IGHV unmutated. Longitudinal samples were obtainable from about 30% of the roughly 90 participants in the trial. Cryopreserved peripheral blood mononuclear cells were collected at three points: before therapy, at response, and at either sustained remission or disease progression. The response samples were drawn at a median of roughly twelve months into treatment, with a range of about 6 to 36 months. Patients were still on ibrutinib when every remission and progressive disease sample was collected. Samples averaged about 260,000 productive templates and 90,000 to 95,000 productive rearrangements. Responses were partial in around 25 patients and complete in 2; after median around 72 months follow-up, about 14 stayed in remission and about twelve progressed.

For CDR1 and CDR2, the germline V gene lists SGHVT and SQSDAQ. The CDR3 runs 15 amino acids, cysteine and phenylalanine included. CDR3 DNA only is kept here, 45 bases in frame from base 1. Relative to germline, V is 0 bases shorter and J is 9 bases shorter, with 18 bases between their ends. Only one count was recorded for this clone. Its antigen remains unidentified. No base-level quality is on record; no much larger clone is a single base apart. A MiSeq instrument was used for deep resolution sequencing, which targeted depths ranging from 1 in 1 million up to 1 in 200,000 T cells, with coverage averaging 10x for each clonotype. The immunoSEQ hsTCRB Kit was used to generate TCR beta libraries. The authors' analysis ran thus. Data were analyzed with ImmunoSEQ Data Assistant and ImmunoSEQ Analyzer, with V, D and J genes assigned per IMGT definitions. Clonality, which ranges from 0 to 1, was calculated by subtracting the normalized Shannon entropy of productive rearrangement frequencies from one. Only overrepresented clonotypes making up at least 0.05% of each patient's repertoire were included in the public clonotype analysis. Fewer than 15 repertoires from age-matched healthy donors, obtained from immuneACCESS, served as clonality controls. Here the immuneACCESS table is served through TCRdb, limited to in-frame sequences with V and J called. Missing clones are a known gap in these copies; in checked studies unresolved V genes cover under half, and the rest lacks a known reason. D and trimming come from the DNA, and the V and J calls and clone size come from that table. The sample profile shows about 140,000 clones; about 84% of them were found once. The ten largest clones add up to 7.5% to 8% of the sample.

On the study overall, not on this receptor specifically: Public clonotypes were rare and either shrank or stayed stable during treatment, and the rise in clonality at ibrutinib response reflected expansion of private clonotypes. Lymph node repertoires were not examined, and the timing of sampling was not matched between patients in sustained remission and those whose disease progressed. Clonality increased at ibrutinib response, stayed stable in sustained remission, and fell back toward baseline at progression. At baseline, clonality was higher than in age-matched healthy donors and showed a strong correlation with circulating CD8+ T-cell counts.

For TCR beta library preparation, about 2.2 micrograms of genomic DNA were extracted from the cryopreserved PBMCs. Longitudinal blood samples from CLL patients on ibrutinib monotherapy were analyzed using high-throughput TCR beta sequencing. Patients were enrolled in a phase 2 open-label single-center ibrutinib monotherapy trial. The V and J segments used are TRBV7-4 and TRBJ2-7; a tentative D match to TRBD1 spans 5 bases. The receptor's source is a human donor with chronic lymphocytic leukemia. This material consisted of PBMCs, taken after 36 months of ibrutinib treatment. CDR3 protein: CASSLAGVKTPMQYF. The DNA sequence follows: TGTGCCAGCAGCTTAGCAGGGGTTAAGACCCCGATGCAGTACTTC.